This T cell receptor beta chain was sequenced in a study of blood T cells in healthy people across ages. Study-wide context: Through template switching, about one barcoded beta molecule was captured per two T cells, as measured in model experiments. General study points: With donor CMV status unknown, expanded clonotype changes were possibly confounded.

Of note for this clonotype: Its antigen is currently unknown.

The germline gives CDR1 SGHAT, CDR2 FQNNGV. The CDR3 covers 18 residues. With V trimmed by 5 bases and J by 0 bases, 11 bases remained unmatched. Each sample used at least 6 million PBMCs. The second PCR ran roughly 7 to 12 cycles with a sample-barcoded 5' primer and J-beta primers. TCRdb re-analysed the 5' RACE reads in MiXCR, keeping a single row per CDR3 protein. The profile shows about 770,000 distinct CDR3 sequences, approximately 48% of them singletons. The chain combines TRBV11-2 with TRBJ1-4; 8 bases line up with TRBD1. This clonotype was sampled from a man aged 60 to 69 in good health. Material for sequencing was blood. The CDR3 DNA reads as TGTGCCAGCAGCAGGACAGGGCCCCGAGGGACAACTAATGAAAAACTGTTTTTT. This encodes CASSRTGPRGTTNEKLFF.